Below are 30 T cell receptor beta chains sequenced from a single sample in a study of untreated major depressive disorder (dated by TCRdb to about 2018). Library construction relied on the immunoSEQ multiplex PCR assay. TCRdb holds this immuneACCESS table with in-frame rearrangements only. Some clones are missing; in checked studies, unresolved V genes explain under half, and the rest has no known cause. The table for this sample lists roughly 22,000 clones; roughly 90% of them were counted only once. In total, the top ten clones hold 0.47% of the sample. Source material: CD4+ T cells from PBMCs. The receptor set was obtained from a woman aged 40 to 50 in good health.

This CDR3 is CASSLEGQGHNSPLHF. In DNA, the CDR3 is TGCGCCAGCAGCTTGGAGGGACAGGGTCATAATTCACCCCTCCACTTT. This sequence joins TRBV5-1 and TRBJ1-6; 9 bases map to TRBD1. Unmatched junction bases numbered 3, after V lost 0 bases and J lost 5 bases. The CDR3 has 16 residues. The germline V gene encodes CDR1 SGHRS and CDR2 YFSETQ.

V usage is TRBV7-3 and J usage is TRBJ2-2; no firm D call. CDR3 size: 14 residues. Germline V gene lookup returns CDR1 SGHTA and CDR2 FQGTGA. V was shortened by 7 bases and J by 0 bases, with 9 bases between the two germline ends. The CDR3 DNA sequence: TGTGCCAGCAACGCCGGGCCGAACACCGGGGAGCTGTTTTTT. Protein sequence: CASNAGPNTGELFF.

This clone appeared a few times. The chain has TRBV9 and TRBJ1-1; D uncertain. Trimming shortened V by 3 bases and J by 1 base, and 10 bases separated the two germline ends. CDR3 length: 14 residues. CDR1 is SGDLS and CDR2 is YYNGEE in the germline V gene. CDR3 coding DNA: TGTGCCAGCAGCGCCCGGGCCTCGAACACTGAAGCTTTCTTT. It codes for CASSARASNTEAFF.

The CDR3 DNA follows: TGTGCCAGCTCACCAGCGGATGAGACCCAGTACTTC. It specifies CASSPADETQYF. The chain has TRBV18 and TRBJ2-5, with D unresolved. The CDR3 consists of 12 residues. The V gene's germline CDR1 is KGHSH and CDR2 LQKENI. With 2 bases removed from V and 5 bases from J, the gap between germline ends came to 6 bases.

The rearrangement links TRBV27 to TRBJ2-5; D ambiguous. The germline V gene has CDR1 MNHEY and CDR2 SMNVEV (reference sequence). The CDR3 has 11 amino acids. The germline V and J ends were trimmed by 3 bases and 4 bases, with 3 bases remaining between them. CDR3 residues: CASSLGETQYF. The CDR3 coding sequence is TGTGCCAGCAGTTTGGGAGAGACCCAGTACTTC.

This clone appeared a few times. The chain combines TRBV7-7 with TRBJ2-2; 9 positions agree with TRBD1. Looked up from germline, CDR1 is SSHAT and CDR2 is FNYEAQ (reference sequence). The CDR3 totals 15 residues. V was pared by 1 base and J by 7 bases, with 4 bases of the junction left unmatched. CDR3 sequence: CASSLGEDRGGELFF. The CDR3 region has the DNA TGTGCCAGCAGCTTAGGCGAGGACAGGGGCGGGGAGCTGTTTTTT. The full variable domain, rest sourced from reference TRBV7-7 and TRBJ2-2, is GAGVSQSPRYKVTKRGQDVTLRCDPISSHATLYWYQQALGQGPEFLTYFNYEAQPDKSGLPSDRFSAERPEGSISTLTIQRTEQRDSAMYRCASSLGEDRGGELFFGEGSRLTVL.

The V gene is TRBV5-1, the J gene TRBJ2-2; D is unclear. This CDR3 has 14 amino acids. Germline CDR1 SGHRS, CDR2 YFSETQ. V was trimmed by 0 bases and J by 4 bases, leaving 7 bases between them. The CDR3 spells CASSLAVVTGELFF. DNA of the CDR3: TGCGCCAGCAGCTTGGCCGTGGTCACCGGGGAGCTGTTTTTT.

The chain joins TRBV5-1 to TRBJ2-7; 7 nucleotides match TRBD2. CDR1 and CDR2 from the germline V gene are SGHRS and YFSETQ. V was clipped by 0 bases and J by 4 bases; unmatched bases: 7. The CDR3 length is 15 residues. The CDR3 region has the DNA TGCGCCAGCAGCTTGGCCCCATCTAGCGGTTACGAGCAGTACTTC. Protein: CASSLAPSSGYEQYF.

The chain recombines TRBV11-2 with TRBJ2-3; 9 nucleotides match TRBD2. CDR1 and CDR2 (germline): SGHAT, FQNNGV. The CDR3 is 16 residues long. V lost 4 bases and J lost 4; bases outside the gene matches: 9. DNA for the CDR3: TGTGCCAGCAGCTCTACCCTGTTAGCGGGAGCAGATACGCAGTATTTT. This translates into CASSSTLLAGADTQYF.

This chain joins TRBV1 and TRBJ2-5; the table names TRBD2, a call not compared with the DNA. TRBV1 has pseudogene status. The CDR3 is made up of 13 amino acids. CDR3 residues: CTSSEGCGETQYF. The CDR3 nucleotides read TGCACCAGCAGCGAGGGTTGCGGGGAGACCCAGTACTTC.

The chain joins TRBV30 to TRBJ2-7; 9 bases fit TRBD1. This CDR3 is built from 16 residues. Germline CDR1 is GTSNPN and CDR2 is SVGIG (reference sequence). V was pared by 2 bases and J by 1 base, with 9 bases of the junction left unmatched. CDR3: CAWSSPRDRASYEQYF. For the CDR3, the DNA is TGTGCCTGGAGTTCGCCTCGGGACAGGGCATCCTACGAGCAGTACTTC. Full variable domain (outside the CDR3, taken from reference TRBV30 and TRBJ2-7): SQTIHQWPATLVQPVGSPLSLECTVEGTSNPNLYWYRQAAGRGLQLLFYSVGIGQISSEVPQNLSASRPQDRQFILSSKKLLLSDSGFYLCAWSSPRDRASYEQYFGPGTRLTVT.

V and J are TRBV7-9 and TRBJ1-6; the match to TRBD1 covers 7 bases. The germline gives CDR1 SEHNR, CDR2 FQNEAQ (reference sequence). CDR3 size: 15 residues. V was pared by 5 bases and J by 8 bases, with 9 bases of the junction left unmatched. CDR3 DNA: TGTGCCAGCAGCCGACAGGGAATTTCGGATTCACCCCTCCACTTT. Protein product: CASSRQGISDSPLHF.

The chain carries TRBV2 and TRBJ2-7; no reliable D call. The germline V gene has CDR1 SNHLY and CDR2 FYNNEI. There are 13 residues in the CDR3. Trimming removed 4 bases from V and 2 bases from J, with 9 bases in between. The CDR3 nucleotides are TGTGCCAGCAGTGTGGGGTTGGCCTACGAGCAGTACTTC. Protein: CASSVGLAYEQYF.

CDR3 DNA: TGTGCCAGCAGCCCCCAAAGGGAGGACACAGATACGCAGTATTTT. This translates into CASSPQREDTDTQYF. The chain employs TRBV7-2 and TRBJ2-3; TRBD2 is a possible D gene (6 bases). V dropped 5 bases and J dropped 2 bases, with 14 bases sitting between them. Germline CDR1 and CDR2: SGHTA and FQGNSA. CDR3 length: 15 amino acids.

The V call is TRBV2, the J call TRBJ2-7; D gene uncertain. Germline V gives CDR1 SNHLY, CDR2 FYNNEI. This CDR3 has 13 amino acids. V gave up 2 bases and J gave up 0 bases, with 5 bases separating them. Written as DNA, the CDR3 is TGTGCCAGCAGTGAACCGTTCTCCTACGAGCAGTACTTC. The encoded protein is CASSEPFSYEQYF.

The chain carries TRBV10-3 and TRBJ2-3; 9 nucleotides agree with TRBD1. The V gene's germline CDR1 is ENHRY and CDR2 SYGVKD. After removal of 8 bases from V and 4 bases from J, the junction contained 7 bases not matched to a gene. The CDR3 covers 14 residues. CDR3 in DNA: TGTGCCATCGGGGGACAGGGTGGGGCAGATACGCAGTATTTT. This gives the protein CAIGGQGGADTQYF.

This clone was seen only once. The rearrangement joins TRBV11-2 to TRBJ2-7; D gene uncertain. V lost 8 bases and J 3 bases, leaving 11 bases between the germline ends. Germline CDR1 reads SGHAT; CDR2 reads FQNNGV. The CDR3 spans 12 residues. The CDR3 DNA sequence: TGTGCCAGCGGCAGACTTCGCTACGAGCAGTACTTC. Protein sequence: CASGRLRYEQYF.

The V call is TRBV7-9, the J call TRBJ1-2; D gene ambiguous. V lost 1 base to trimming and J lost 2 bases, with 8 bases between them. The CDR3 totals 14 residues. Germline V lookup: CDR1 SEHNR, CDR2 FQNEAQ (reference sequence). CDR3 protein: CASSLESANYGYTF. The DNA of the CDR3 is TGTGCCAGCAGCTTAGAATCTGCGAACTATGGCTACACCTTC.

This clone was counted between two and nine times. V usage is TRBV7-9 and J usage is TRBJ1-1; no clear D. With 11 bases removed from V and 5 bases from J, the gap between germline ends came to 18 bases. This CDR3 contains 13 residues. Germline V gives CDR1 SEHNR, CDR2 FQNEAQ (reference sequence). In DNA form, the CDR3 reads TGTGCCGGAGTAGGCAGCCTGGGGACTGAAGCTTTCTTT. Its translation is CAGVGSLGTEAFF.

This clone showed up just once. V gene TRBV19 combines with J gene TRBJ1-2; a weak D match, TRBD1 (5 bases). This CDR3 contains 14 residues. V was shortened by 7 bases and J by 4 bases, with 16 bases between the two germline ends. Looked up from germline, CDR1 is LNHDA and CDR2 is SQIVND (reference sequence). This chain's CDR3 is CASTPGRQSYGYTF. The CDR3 nucleotides read TGTGCCAGTACCCCAGGGCGACAGAGCTATGGCTACACCTTC. The full variable domain, completed using reference TRBV19 and TRBJ1-2, is DGGITQSPKYLFRKEGQNVTLSCEQNLNHDAMYWYRQDPGQGLRLIYYSQIVNDFQKGDIAEGYSVSREKKESFPLTVTSAQKNPTAFYLCASTPGRQSYGYTFGSGTRLTVV.

The chain links TRBV28 to TRBJ2-7; 8 positions match TRBD1. Germline V gene sequence: CDR1 MDHEN, CDR2 SYDVKM. This CDR3 region has 15 residues. V lost 8 bases to trimming and J lost 5 bases; unmatched junction nucleotides: 14. The CDR3 loop is CASASSTGGYHEQYV. The CDR3 DNA reads as TGTGCCAGCGCTTCATCCACAGGGGGTTACCACGAGCAGTACGTC.

Only a few counts were recorded for this clone. The V and J genes are TRBV25-1 and TRBJ2-4, with TRBD1 matching over 9 bases. This CDR3 spans 12 amino acids. Trimming at V came to 6 bases and at J to 6 bases, leaving 0 bases not matched to a gene. The V gene's germline CDR1 is MGHDK and CDR2 SYGVNS. In DNA form, the CDR3 reads TGTGCCAGCAGACAGGGGGCAAACATTCAGTACTTC. Translating it yields CASRQGANIQYF.

The V call is TRBV7-9, the J call TRBJ2-1, with 8 bases matching TRBD1. Per the germline V gene, CDR1 is SEHNR and CDR2 is FQNEAQ (reference sequence). The trim removed 3 bases at V and 16 bases at J, leaving 20 bases unmatched. The CDR3 loop spans 16 amino acids. The CDR3 nucleotides read TGTGCCAGCAGCTTGTGGAGGGGACAGGTATCCCTCTGGCTCTTCTTC. Translation: CASSLWRGQVSLWLFF.

The gene calls are TRBV6-5 and TRBJ1-4; 9 nucleotides agree with TRBD1. The CDR3 totals 14 residues. In germline, CDR1 is MNHEY, CDR2 SVGAGI. V trimming: 5 bases; J trimming: 8 bases; junction bases outside the gene matches: 6. Written as DNA, the CDR3 is TGTGCCAGCAGTGGGACAGGGCGAAGGGAAAAACTGTTTTTT. It codes for CASSGTGRREKLFF.

The J gene is TRBJ2-5, the V gene TRBV5-4; 7 positions match TRBD2. The trim removed 0 bases at V and 2 bases at J, leaving 7 bases unmatched. This CDR3 is built from 16 residues. Per the germline V gene, CDR1 is SGHNT and CDR2 is YYREEE (reference sequence). CDR3: CASSLGAGAKQETQYF. CDR3 bases: TGTGCCAGCAGCTTGGGGGCGGGAGCTAAACAAGAGACCCAGTACTTC.

The chain couples TRBV10-1 to TRBJ1-1; unclear D gene. CDR3 length equals 12 residues. Trimming removed 6 bases at V and 11 bases at J, with 16 bases between. Germline CDR1 reads WNHNN; CDR2 reads SYGVQD (reference sequence). CDR3 loop: CASSRGDAWAFF. CDR3 nucleotides: TGCGCCAGCAGCCGGGGAGATGCTTGGGCTTTCTTT.

This clone was detected only a few times. The germline gene is not matched at one end of the junction; a read error may be the cause. V gene TRBV6-1 combines with J gene TRBJ2-1; 8 nucleotides agree with TRBD1. The CDR3 length is 15 residues. The germline V gene encodes CDR1 MNHNS and CDR2 SASEGT. CDR3 nucleotide sequence: TGTGCCAGCAGGGAAGATCAGGGGGCGTTGAGTGAGCAGTTCTTC. Residues: CASREDQGALSEQFF.

V is TRBV10-3 and J is TRBJ2-1, with no clear D. V lost 4 bases to trimming and J lost 4 bases, with 11 bases between them. This CDR3 has 14 residues. Looked up from germline, CDR1 is ENHRY and CDR2 is SYGVKD. In DNA, the CDR3 is TGTGCCATCAGTGGGGCCGCCCAATACAATGAGCAGTTCTTC. This codes for CAISGAAQYNEQFF.

The chain has TRBV5-1 and TRBJ2-5; a possible D gene is TRBD2 (5 bases). Germline CDR1 SGHRS, CDR2 YFSETQ. Trimming left V 4 bases short and J 4 bases short, with 17 bases between. The CDR3 length is 15 residues. The CDR3 DNA reads TGCGCCAGCAGCCCCACCGTAATACGGGGAGAGACCCAGTACTTC. It specifies CASSPTVIRGETQYF.

This clone was detected once. V usage is TRBV11-2 and J usage is TRBJ2-2; TRBD1 matches 9 bases. After removal of 6 bases from V and 4 bases from J, the junction contained 9 bases not matched to a gene. Germline CDR1 reads SGHAT; CDR2 reads FQNNGV. The CDR3 covers 16 residues. As DNA, the CDR3 is TGTGCCAGCAGACTCGGGGGGACAGGGTCCACCGGGGAGCTGTTTTTT. Translating gives CASRLGGTGSTGELFF.